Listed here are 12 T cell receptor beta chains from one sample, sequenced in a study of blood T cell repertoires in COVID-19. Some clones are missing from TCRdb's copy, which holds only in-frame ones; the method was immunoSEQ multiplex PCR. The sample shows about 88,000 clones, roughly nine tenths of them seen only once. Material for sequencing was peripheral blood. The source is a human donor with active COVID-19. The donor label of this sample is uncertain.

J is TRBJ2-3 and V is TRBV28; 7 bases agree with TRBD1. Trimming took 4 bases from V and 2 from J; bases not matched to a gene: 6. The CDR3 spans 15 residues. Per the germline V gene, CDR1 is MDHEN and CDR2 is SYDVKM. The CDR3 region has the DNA TGTGCCAGCAGTTCCCGGGACAGTTTCACAGATACGCAGTATTTT. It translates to CASSSRDSFTDTQYF.

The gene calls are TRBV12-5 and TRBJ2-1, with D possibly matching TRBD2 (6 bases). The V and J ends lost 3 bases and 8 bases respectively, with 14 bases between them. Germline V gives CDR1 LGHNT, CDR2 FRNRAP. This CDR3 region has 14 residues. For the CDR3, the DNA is TGTGCTAGTGGTTTTGAAGGCCCGGGGGATGAGCAGTTCTTC. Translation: CASGFEGPGDEQFF.

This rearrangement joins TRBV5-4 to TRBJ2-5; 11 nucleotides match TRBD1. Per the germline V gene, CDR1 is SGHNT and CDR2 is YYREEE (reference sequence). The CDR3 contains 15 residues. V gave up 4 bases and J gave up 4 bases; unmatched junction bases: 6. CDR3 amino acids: CASSLRTGGLETQYF. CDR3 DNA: TGTGCCAGCAGCCTGCGGACAGGGGGCCTAGAGACCCAGTACTTC.

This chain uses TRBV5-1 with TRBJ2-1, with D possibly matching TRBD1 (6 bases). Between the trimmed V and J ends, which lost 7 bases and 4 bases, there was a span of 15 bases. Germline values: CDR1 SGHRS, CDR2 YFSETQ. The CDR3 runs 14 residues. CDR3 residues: CASGTTGAYNEQFF. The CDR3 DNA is TGCGCCAGCGGTACGACAGGAGCATACAATGAGCAGTTCTTC.

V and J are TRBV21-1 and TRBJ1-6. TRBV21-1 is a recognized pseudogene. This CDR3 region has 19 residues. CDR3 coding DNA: TGTGCCAGCAGCAAAAAAGTTGACGACTGGAGCTCCTATAATTCACCCCTCCACTTT. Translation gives CASSKKVDDWSSYNSPLHF.

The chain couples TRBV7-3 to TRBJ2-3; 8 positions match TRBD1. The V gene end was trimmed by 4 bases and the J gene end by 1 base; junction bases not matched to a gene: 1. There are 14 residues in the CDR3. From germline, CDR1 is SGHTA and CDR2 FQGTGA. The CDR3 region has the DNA TGTGCCAGCAGCTCGGGACAGGGCACAGATACGCAGTATTTT. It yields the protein CASSSGQGTDTQYF.

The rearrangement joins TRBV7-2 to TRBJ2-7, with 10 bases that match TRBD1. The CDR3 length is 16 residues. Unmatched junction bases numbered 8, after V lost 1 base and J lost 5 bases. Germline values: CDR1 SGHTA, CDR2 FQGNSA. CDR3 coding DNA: TGTGCCAGCAGCTTAGGGCCCGGGACAGGGGTCAACGAGCAGTACTTC. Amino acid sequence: CASSLGPGTGVNEQYF.

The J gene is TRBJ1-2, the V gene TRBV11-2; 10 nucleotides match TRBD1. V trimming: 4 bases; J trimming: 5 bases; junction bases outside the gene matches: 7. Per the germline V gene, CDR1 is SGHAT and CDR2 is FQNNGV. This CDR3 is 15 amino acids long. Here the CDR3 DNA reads TGTGCCAGCAGCTCCCGACAGGGGGCGCTTTATGGCTACACCTTC. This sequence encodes CASSSRQGALYGYTF.

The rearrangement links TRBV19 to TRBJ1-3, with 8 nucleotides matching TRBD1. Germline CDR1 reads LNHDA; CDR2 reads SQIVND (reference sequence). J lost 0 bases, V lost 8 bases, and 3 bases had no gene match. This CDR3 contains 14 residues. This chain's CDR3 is CASGQGDSGNTIYF. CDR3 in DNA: TGTGCCAGTGGACAGGGAGACTCTGGAAACACCATATATTTT.

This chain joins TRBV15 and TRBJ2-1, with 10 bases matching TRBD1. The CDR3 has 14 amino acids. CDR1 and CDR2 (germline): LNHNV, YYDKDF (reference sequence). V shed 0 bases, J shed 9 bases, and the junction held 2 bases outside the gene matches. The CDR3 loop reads CATSRDDRGREQFF. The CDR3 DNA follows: TGTGCCACCAGCAGAGACGACAGGGGGCGTGAGCAGTTCTTC. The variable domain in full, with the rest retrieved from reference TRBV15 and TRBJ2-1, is DAMVIQNPRYQVTQFGKPVTLSCSQTLNHNVMYWYQQKSSQAPKLLFHYYDKDFNNEADTPDNFQSRRPNTSFCFLDIRSPGLGDTAMYLCATSRDDRGREQFFGPGTRLTVL.

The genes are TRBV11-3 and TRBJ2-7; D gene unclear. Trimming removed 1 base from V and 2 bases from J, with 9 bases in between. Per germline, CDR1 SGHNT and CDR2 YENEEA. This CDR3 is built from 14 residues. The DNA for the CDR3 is TGTGCCAGCAGCTTAGGCGGAACCACCTACGAGCAGTACTTC. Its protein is CASSLGGTTYEQYF.

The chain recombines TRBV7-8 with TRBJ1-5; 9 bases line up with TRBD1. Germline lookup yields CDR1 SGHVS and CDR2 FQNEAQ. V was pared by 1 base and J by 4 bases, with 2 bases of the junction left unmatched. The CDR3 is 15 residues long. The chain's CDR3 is CASSLVGTGNQPQHF. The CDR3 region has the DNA TGTGCCAGCAGCTTAGTTGGGACAGGGAATCAGCCCCAGCATTTT.